These 30 T cell receptor beta chains were sequenced from one sample in a study of T-cell reconstitution after alpha-beta-depleted transplantation in children. TCRbeta library preparation incorporated unique molecular identifiers. TCRdb re-derived calls from the PCR reads in MiXCR, one entry per CDR3 protein. This sample has tens of thousands of distinct CDR3 sequences, with 15% to 18% found just once. Source: PBMCs, mostly from graft donor cells, taken 180 days after TCRalphabeta/CD19-depleted stem cell transplant. The source of these receptors is a male patient aged 2-9 years who had a stem cell transplant for acute lymphoblastic leukemia, so the T cells may come from the graft donor.

Only a few counts were recorded for this clonotype. The chain recombines TRBV20-1 with TRBJ1-2; tentative D call: TRBD1 (6 bases). The CDR3 length is 11 residues. Germline V lookup: CDR1 DFQATT, CDR2 SNEGSKA (reference sequence). Trimming pared 2 bases from V and 7 bases from J, leaving 8 bases between. The CDR3, as DNA: TGCAGTGCTAGACCGACAGGTGGCTACACCTTC. It is translated as CSARPTGGYTF.

In DNA, the CDR3 is TGCGCCAGCAGCTTGTTGAACAGGGGCGCAGATACGCAGTATTTT. Amino acids: CASSLLNRGADTQYF. The V call is TRBV5-1, the J call TRBJ2-3; 7 nucleotides agree with TRBD1. V gave up 1 base and J gave up 4 bases; unmatched junction bases: 6. CDR1 SGHRS and CDR2 YFSETQ come from the germline V gene. This CDR3 is built from 15 residues.

A few counts support this clonotype. The chain couples TRBV20-1 to TRBJ2-1, with 10 bases that match TRBD1. This CDR3 comprises 13 residues. The V segment lost 5 bases and the J segment 5 bases; nucleotides outside the gene matches: 3. The germline CDR1 and CDR2 sequences are DFQATT and SNEGSKA (reference sequence). This CDR3 is CSARDRGDNEQFF. The CDR3 DNA is TGCAGTGCTCGGGACAGGGGCGACAATGAGCAGTTCTTC.

The chain has TRBV7-2 and TRBJ2-1, with 10 positions matching TRBD2. V shed 4 bases, J shed 8 bases, and the junction held 14 bases outside the gene matches. CDR3 length: 17 residues. CDR1 is SGHTA, CDR2 FQGNSA, per germline. The CDR3 nucleotides read TGTGCCAGCAGCTCCACTTTAGGCAGCGGGGGGGCGTATGAGCAGTTCTTC. It yields the protein CASSSTLGSGGAYEQFF.

This clonotype has just a few counts. This rearrangement joins TRBV9 to TRBJ1-2, with a possible D match to TRBD1 (6 bases). Germline values: CDR1 SGDLS, CDR2 YYNGEE. This CDR3 is 16 amino acids long. Trimming stripped 0 bases from V and 4 bases from J, with 16 bases between. CDR3 sequence (DNA): TGTGCCAGCAGCGTAGCTCGGGGGCGATACCTCTATGGCTACACCTTC. Translation: CASSVARGRYLYGYTF.

The rearrangement joins TRBV18 to TRBJ2-7, with 11 bases matching TRBD2. Germline CDR1 is KGHSH and CDR2 is LQKENI. This CDR3 comprises 15 residues. The V gene end was trimmed by 3 bases and the J gene end by 1 base; junction bases not matched to a gene: 2. In nucleotides, the CDR3 is TGTGCCAGCTCACCTAGCGGGGGGGGATCCTACGAGCAGTACTTC. This translates into CASSPSGGGSYEQYF.

This clonotype was counted between two and nine times. This chain links TRBV20-1 with TRBJ1-2, with D perhaps TRBD1 (5 bases). CDR1 and CDR2 from the germline V gene are DFQATT and SNEGSKA (reference sequence). There are 13 residues in the CDR3. V was shortened by 4 bases and J by 6 bases, with 15 bases between the two germline ends. The CDR3 loop is CSAKGPRVDGYTF. The CDR3 DNA reads as TGCAGTGCTAAGGGGCCTCGGGTCGATGGCTACACCTTC.

The chain couples TRBV7-6 to TRBJ2-2; no firm D call. Looked up from germline, CDR1 is SGHVS and CDR2 is FNYEAQ. Deletions cut 6 bases from V and 8 bases from J, with 22 bases between. This CDR3 spans 16 amino acids. Here the CDR3 reads CASRDGSSPVEGELFF. In DNA, the CDR3 is TGTGCCAGCAGAGACGGGTCTTCGCCGGTTGAGGGGGAGCTGTTTTTT. Supplemented by reference TRBV7-6 and TRBJ2-2, the full variable domain reads GAGVSQSPRYKVTKRGQDVALRCDPISGHVSLYWYRQALGQGPEFLTYFNYEAQQDKSGLPNDRFSAERPEGSISTLTIQRTEQRDSAMYRCASRDGSSPVEGELFFGEGSRLTVL.

The sample holds a few counts of this clonotype. V gene TRBV3-1 combines with J gene TRBJ2-1; 11 bases line up with TRBD2. The CDR3 runs to 16 residues. Germline loops: CDR1 LGHDT, CDR2 YNNKEL (reference sequence). V lost 4 bases and J lost 8; bases outside the gene matches: 10. The CDR3 DNA reads TGTGCCAGCAGCCGGGAACTAGCGGGGGCCGGGGATGAGCAGTTCTTC. Encoded protein: CASSRELAGAGDEQFF.

This sequence joins TRBV19 and TRBJ2-5; 10 bases fit TRBD1. V was pared by 4 bases and J by 3 bases, with 17 bases of the junction left unmatched. The CDR3 is made up of 19 amino acids. In germline, CDR1 is LNHDA, CDR2 SQIVND (reference sequence). CDR3 amino acids: CASSRFRDRGLSQKETQYF. The CDR3 nucleotides read TGTGCCAGTAGTAGATTTAGGGACAGGGGTTTGTCCCAAAAAGAGACCCAGTACTTC.

This chain joins TRBV29-1 and TRBJ2-1; 7 positions match TRBD1. CDR1 is SQVTM, CDR2 ANQGSEA, per germline. V dropped 5 bases and J dropped 4; count of bases not matched to a gene: 11. CDR3 length: 15 residues. DNA for the CDR3: TGCAGCGTTCCACCCCGAGGGGGCAGTTACAATGAGCAGTTCTTC. It yields the protein CSVPPRGGSYNEQFF.

The chain uses TRBV5-4 and TRBJ2-7; a weak D match, TRBD2 (5 bases). Germline CDR1 SGHNT, CDR2 YYREEE (reference sequence). Trimming removed 4 bases at V and 3 bases at J, with 17 bases between. The CDR3 runs to 15 residues. The CDR3 DNA reads as TGTGCCAGCAGCCTGGGGAAGGGAGAAGACTACGAGCAGTACTTC. Translating it yields CASSLGKGEDYEQYF. Complete variable domain (other parts from reference TRBV5-4 and TRBJ2-7): ETGVTQSPTHLIKTRGQQVTLRCSSQSGHNTVSWYQQALGQGPQFIFQYYREEENGRGNFPPRFSGLQFPNYSSELNVNALELDDSALYLCASSLGKGEDYEQYFGPGTRLTVT.

The chain joins TRBV3-1 to TRBJ2-2; D is perhaps TRBD2 (5 bases). Germline V gene data show CDR1 as LGHDT and CDR2 as YNNKEL (reference sequence). V lost 6 bases, J lost 5 bases, and 16 bases lay in between. CDR3 size: 15 residues. The DNA for the CDR3 is TGTGCCAGCAGACCCAACGTCCGGGGTACCGGGGAGCTGTTTTTT. Protein product: CASRPNVRGTGELFF.

The genes are TRBV7-6 and TRBJ2-5, with 7 bases fitting TRBD2. The trim removed 4 bases at V and 7 bases at J, leaving 18 bases unmatched. CDR1 and CDR2 from the germline V gene are SGHVS and FNYEAQ. The CDR3 extends over 17 amino acids. The CDR3 loop reads CASSSGRTLSQYGTQYF. The CDR3 region has the DNA TGTGCCAGCAGCTCCGGGAGGACTCTATCCCAATATGGGACCCAGTACTTC.

The chain has TRBV20-1 and TRBJ2-7; D remains unclear. Trimming shortened V by 7 bases and J by 3 bases, and 13 bases separated the two germline ends. This CDR3 is 12 amino acids long. The V gene's germline CDR1 is DFQATT and CDR2 SNEGSKA (reference sequence). Here the CDR3 reads CSDEGPHYEQYF. DNA for the CDR3: TGCAGTGACGAAGGACCGCACTACGAGCAGTACTTC.

This clonotype was recorded at least ten times. CDR3 residues: CASSLDRLGWGTDTQYF. Here the CDR3 DNA reads TGTGCCAGCAGCTTAGACCGACTAGGGTGGGGCACAGATACGCAGTATTTT. This chain uses TRBV7-2 with TRBJ2-3, with D perhaps TRBD2 (6 bases). The CDR3 is made up of 17 amino acids. V was pared by 1 base and J by 1 base, with 15 bases between. CDR1 SGHTA and CDR2 FQGNSA come from the germline V gene.

This clonotype was seen a few times. The gene calls are TRBV7-6 and TRBJ2-7; 11 nucleotides agree with TRBD2. Unmatched junction bases numbered 6, after V lost 5 bases and J lost 6 bases. The CDR3 runs to 14 residues. Germline CDR1 reads SGHVS; CDR2 reads FNYEAQ. CDR3 loop: CASSVSGGAVEQYF. CDR3 bases: TGTGCCAGCAGCGTTAGCGGGGGGGCCGTCGAGCAGTACTTC.

This clonotype was found a few times. The chain has TRBV20-1 and TRBJ1-2, with 9 nucleotides matching TRBD1. CDR1 DFQATT and CDR2 SNEGSKA come from the germline V gene (reference sequence). CDR3 size: 14 residues. Losses at the gene ends were 3 bases for V and 2 bases for J; bases not matched to a gene: 4. The CDR3 DNA sequence: TGCAGTGCTAGCCCCGGGACAGGGAACTATGGCTACACCTTC. This translates into CSASPGTGNYGYTF.

The chain combines TRBV6-1 with TRBJ1-5; D is ambiguous. CDR3 size: 15 residues. The germline V gene encodes CDR1 MNHNS and CDR2 SASEGT. With 6 bases removed from V and 0 bases from J, the gap between germline ends came to 12 bases. The CDR3 protein is CASRIRTYSNQPQHF. CDR3 DNA sequence: TGTGCCAGCAGAATCAGGACGTATAGCAATCAGCCCCAGCATTTT.

The chain joins TRBV5-1 to TRBJ2-1; the match to TRBD1 covers 7 bases. Germline loops: CDR1 SGHRS, CDR2 YFSETQ. Trimming removed 4 bases from V and 4 bases from J; junction bases left unmatched: 8. The CDR3 extends over 15 amino acids. CDR3: CASSPPGQLYNEQFF. The CDR3 DNA reads TGCGCCAGCAGCCCGCCGGGACAGTTATACAATGAGCAGTTCTTC.

This clonotype was counted only a few times. The V gene is TRBV29-1, the J gene TRBJ2-7; tentative D call: TRBD2 (5 bases). The CDR3 covers 12 residues. The V gene lost 6 bases and the J gene lost 2 bases, with 11 bases spanning the gap. CDR1 and CDR2 from the germline V gene are SQVTM and ANQGSEA. The CDR3 DNA reads TGCAGCGTAGACACCGGGGCCTACGAGCAGTACTTC. This gives the protein CSVDTGAYEQYF.

This clonotype was detected a few times. The chain links TRBV5-1 to TRBJ2-5; D is tentatively TRBD1 or TRBD2 (5 bases each). This CDR3 is built from 14 residues. V shed 5 bases and J shed 5 bases, with 16 bases lying between them. Per germline, CDR1 SGHRS and CDR2 YFSETQ. In DNA form, the CDR3 reads TGCGCCAGCAGTTCAGGAATTTGGGGGGAGACCCAGTACTTC. This codes for CASSSGIWGETQYF.

This chain links TRBV6-1 with TRBJ1-5; TRBD1 is a possible D gene (5 bases). CDR1 MNHNS and CDR2 SASEGT come from the germline V gene. The CDR3 has 15 residues. The V end was cut by 7 bases, the J end by 5 bases, with 18 bases between. The CDR3 nucleotides are TGTGCCAGCACCCAAGGGTTGAGGGACTATCAGCCCCAGCATTTT. Its translation is CASTQGLRDYQPQHF.

This clonotype was picked up many times. The CDR3 nucleotides read TGCAGCGTTGAACGACAGGGGAACACTGAAGCTTTCTTT. Protein product: CSVERQGNTEAFF. V is TRBV29-1 and J is TRBJ1-1; 7 bases are shared with TRBD1. Germline values: CDR1 SQVTM, CDR2 ANQGSEA. Trimming removed 2 bases from V and 1 base from J; junction bases left unmatched: 1. This CDR3 region has 13 residues.

This clonotype has only a few counts. The chain has TRBV18 and TRBJ2-1, with TRBD1 matching over 7 bases. The CDR3 runs to 13 residues. Germline V gives CDR1 KGHSH, CDR2 LQKENI. J gave up 15 bases and V 2 bases, and 10 bases lay outside the gene matches. In nucleotides, the CDR3 is TGTGCCAGCTCACCATTCGACAGGGCAGGTGGGTTCTTC. Translation: CASSPFDRAGGFF.

The rearrangement joins TRBV7-9 to TRBJ2-1, with a possible D match to TRBD1 (5 bases). The germline V and J ends were trimmed by 1 base and 5 bases, with 12 bases remaining between them. The CDR3 covers 15 residues. From germline, CDR1 is SEHNR and CDR2 FQNEAQ (reference sequence). The CDR3 loop is CASSLDWGRNNEQFF. CDR3 nucleotides: TGTGCCAGCAGCTTAGATTGGGGCAGGAACAATGAGCAGTTCTTC.

The sample holds a few counts of this clonotype. V is TRBV15 and J is TRBJ2-5; D may be TRBD1 (6 bases). Germline V gene data show CDR1 as LNHNV and CDR2 as YYDKDF (reference sequence). The CDR3 has 15 residues. Deletions cut 2 bases from V and 4 bases from J, with 14 bases between. This chain's CDR3 is CATSRRGPGVETQYF. The CDR3 DNA follows: TGTGCCACCAGCAGAAGGGGTCCAGGGGTAGAGACCCAGTACTTC.

This clonotype appeared a few times. The chain employs TRBV20-1 and TRBJ2-3; D remains unclear. V lost 3 bases to trimming and J lost 1 base, with 11 bases between them. The CDR3 has 14 amino acids. The germline gives CDR1 DFQATT, CDR2 SNEGSKA (reference sequence). The CDR3 sequence is CSASGHPGTDTQYF. CDR3 coding DNA: TGCAGTGCTAGTGGTCACCCCGGCACAGATACGCAGTATTTT.

The table lists this clonotype with a few counts. The chain is built from TRBV6-6 and TRBJ1-1, with 8 bases matching TRBD1. Germline assignment: CDR1 MNHNY and CDR2 SVGAGI (reference sequence). V shed 6 bases and J 10 bases; nucleotides not matched to a gene: 7. This CDR3 is 12 amino acids long. The CDR3 protein is CASSPQGGAAFF. The DNA of the CDR3 is TGTGCCAGCAGCCCACAGGGGGGAGCAGCTTTCTTT.

This clonotype showed up just a few times. The CDR3 region is CSAPYEGLNQETQYF. The CDR3 nucleotides are TGCAGTGCTCCGTATGAGGGATTAAACCAAGAGACCCAGTACTTC. The rearrangement joins TRBV20-1 to TRBJ2-5; D is possibly TRBD2 (5 bases). CDR3 length equals 15 residues. V dropped 5 bases and J dropped 0 bases, with 16 bases sitting between them. Germline V gene lookup returns CDR1 DFQATT and CDR2 SNEGSKA (reference sequence).